This T cell receptor beta chain stems from a study of T cell responses to AZD1222 COVID-19 vaccine. For this clone: Its antigen is unidentified.

Notes on the study in general: Across the whole spike, CD4 TCRs peaked at regions 160-218 and 743-854. The study sampled repertoires only after the peak T cell response.

The V and J ends lost 2 bases and 5 bases respectively, with 16 bases between them. Per germline, CDR1 MGHRA and CDR2 YSYEKL. This CDR3 spans 15 amino acids. Using immunoSEQ multiplex PCR, the repertoire was profiled, and TCRdb retains in-frame clones only, with some absent. The sample has just under 95,000 clones, around 84% seen once; the top ten hold about 10%. The starting material was peripheral blood, obtained on day 0 of AZD1222 vaccination. The chain combines TRBV4-1 with TRBJ2-7; tentatively, D is TRBD1 (5 bases). The sequence was obtained from an adult in good health. The CDR3 DNA is TGCGCCAGCAGCCAATCGGTAGTAAGGGGAAACGAGCAGTACTTC. It specifies CASSQSVVRGNEQYF.